The 10 T cell receptor beta chains below were found in one sample sequenced in a study of cytomegalovirus exposure and HLA in healthy donors (TCRdb year 2017). Libraries were built with the immunoSEQ multiplex PCR assay. For the multiplex PCR, a mixture combining 60 forward primers for TCR Vbeta segments and 13 reverse primers for TCR Jbeta segments was used. TCRdb mirrors the immuneACCESS table, restricted to in-frame sequences. Some clones are absent from its copies; in checked studies, under half trace to an unresolved V gene, and the reason for the others is unknown. In all, the sample holds some 120,000 clones, and 65% to 90% of those were seen once. The ten largest clonotypes hold 2.5% to 3.5% of the sample. Sequenced input: PBMCs. The source is a woman aged 18 to 35 in good health and CMV-seropositive.

This rearrangement joins TRBV28 to TRBJ1-6; D not certain. This CDR3 is 12 amino acids long. V lost 6 bases to trimming and J lost 8 bases, with 8 bases between them. The germline V gene has CDR1 MDHEN and CDR2 SYDVKM. The CDR3 nucleotides are TGTGCCAGCAGCCGGGATCATTCACCCCTCCACTTT. Translating gives CASSRDHSPLHF.

The chain is built from TRBV19 and TRBJ1-1; D gene unclear. The length of the CDR3 is 11 residues. Trimming pared 8 bases from V and 1 base from J, leaving 5 bases between. Germline loops: CDR1 LNHDA, CDR2 SQIVND (reference sequence). CDR3 in amino acids: CASPSNTEAFF. The CDR3 DNA reads as TGTGCCAGTCCCTCGAACACTGAAGCTTTCTTT.

V gene TRBV9 combines with J gene TRBJ2-1, with D unresolved. The germline V and J ends were trimmed by 7 bases and 6 bases, with 17 bases remaining between them. CDR1 SGDLS and CDR2 YYNGEE come from the germline V gene. The CDR3 has 14 residues. The CDR3 DNA follows: TGTGCCAGCTCTTCTTTCCTAGTTTCCAATGAGCAGTTCTTC. Translated: CASSSFLVSNEQFF.

The chain recombines TRBV19 with TRBJ1-5, with D perhaps TRBD1 (5 bases). Trimming took 5 bases from V and 5 from J, leaving 13 bases between them. Germline lookup yields CDR1 LNHDA and CDR2 SQIVND (reference sequence). This CDR3 contains 14 residues. The CDR3 DNA follows: TGTGCCAGTAGTGCAGGGATGCTCGATCAGCCCCAGCATTTT. Protein product: CASSAGMLDQPQHF.

This clone was picked up a small number of times. The rearrangement links TRBV19 to TRBJ2-2; D not certain. Germline CDR1 LNHDA, CDR2 SQIVND (reference sequence). This CDR3 comprises 15 residues. V lost 3 bases and J 2 bases, leaving 10 bases between the germline ends. The CDR3 DNA reads TGTGCCAGTAGTATGGCCAAACCCAACACCGGGGAGCTGTTTTTT. Encoded protein: CASSMAKPNTGELFF.

Only one count was recorded for this clone. The chain uses TRBV11-2 and TRBJ2-6; 7 bases agree with TRBD1. Trimming removed 4 bases from V and 2 bases from J; junction bases left unmatched: 11. The CDR3 loop spans 18 amino acids. Germline V gives CDR1 SGHAT, CDR2 FQNNGV. CDR3 DNA: TGTGCCAGCAGCTCCACACCCTTGACAGGGCCTGGGGCCAACGTCCTGACTTTC. Its translation is CASSSTPLTGPGANVLTF. The variable domain in full, with the rest retrieved from reference TRBV11-2 and TRBJ2-6, is EAGVAQSPRYKIIEKRQSVAFWCNPISGHATLYWYQQILGQGPKLLIQFQNNGVVDDSQLPKDRFSAERLKGVDSTLKIQPAKLEDSAVYLCASSSTPLTGPGANVLTFGAGSRLTVL.

The V and J genes are TRBV5-1 and TRBJ2-4; 10 nucleotides agree with TRBD1. The CDR3 runs to 20 residues. Trimming removed 5 bases from V and 0 bases from J; junction bases left unmatched: 17. From germline, CDR1 is SGHRS and CDR2 YFSETQ. This CDR3 reads CASRPPRGQGTPLAKNIQYF. CDR3 nucleotides: TGCGCCAGCAGACCCCCAAGGGGACAGGGGACACCCCTAGCCAAAAACATTCAGTACTTC. The whole variable domain, filled in from reference TRBV5-1 and TRBJ2-4, reads KAGVTQTPRYLIKTRGQQVTLSCSPISGHRSVSWYQQTPGQGLQFLFEYFSETQRNKGNFPGRFSGRQFSNSRSEMNVSTLELGDSALYLCASRPPRGQGTPLAKNIQYFGAGTRLSVL.

The chain employs TRBV21-1 and TRBJ2-5; the table's TRBD2 call for D was not verified on the DNA. TRBV21-1 is labeled a pseudogene. The CDR3 contains 15 residues. This CDR3 is CASTPRRVAGETQYF. The CDR3 DNA is TGTGCCAGCACCCCCCGTAGAGTAGCGGGTGAGACCCAGTACTTC.

The chain combines TRBV6-1 with TRBJ1-5; D remains ambiguous. Per the germline V gene, CDR1 is MNHNS and CDR2 is SASEGT. The CDR3 is 14 residues long. The V end was cut by 3 bases, the J end by 6 bases, with 12 bases between. DNA of the CDR3: TGTGCCAGCAGTGATGAGGTTATCGGTCAGCCCCAGCATTTT. Its protein product is CASSDEVIGQPQHF.

This chain connects TRBV5-6 to TRBJ2-7; the D gene is possibly TRBD1 (5 bases). Trimming removed 4 bases at V and 3 bases at J, with 20 bases between. Germline V gene lookup returns CDR1 SGHDT and CDR2 YYEEEE. The CDR3 contains 16 residues. This chain's CDR3 is CASSPLFKGQGYEQYF. CDR3 DNA sequence: TGTGCCAGCAGCCCCCTTTTTAAGGGCCAGGGCTACGAGCAGTACTTC.